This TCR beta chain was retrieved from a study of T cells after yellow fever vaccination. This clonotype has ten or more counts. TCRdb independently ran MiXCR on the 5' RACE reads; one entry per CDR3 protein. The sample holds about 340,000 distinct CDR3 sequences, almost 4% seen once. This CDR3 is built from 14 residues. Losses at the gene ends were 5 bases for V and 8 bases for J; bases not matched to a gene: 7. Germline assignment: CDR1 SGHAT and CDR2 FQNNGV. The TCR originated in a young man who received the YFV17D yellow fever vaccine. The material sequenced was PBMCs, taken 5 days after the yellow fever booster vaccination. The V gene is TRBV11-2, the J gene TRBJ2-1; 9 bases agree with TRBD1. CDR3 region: CASSPRGQGYEQFF. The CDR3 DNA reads TGTGCCAGCAGCCCACGTGGACAGGGGTATGAGCAGTTCTTC.